This T cell receptor (beta chain) was documented in a study of CD8 T cells in Susac syndrome. J lost 3 bases, V lost 2 bases, and 11 bases had no gene match. The CDR3 totals 17 residues. Germline V lookup: CDR1 SNHLY, CDR2 FYNNEI. RNA was extracted with the RNeasy kit, and a quantity of roughly 0.45 to 1 ug was reverse transcribed using random hexamers. Amplification of TCR beta CDR3 used immunoSEQ multiplex PCR across 54 Vbeta and 13 Jbeta. Via MiXCR, TCRdb re-called the immunoSEQ multiplex PCR reads, giving one row per CDR3 protein. The repertoire holds 100,000 to 150,000 distinct CDR3 sequences, with 93% as singletons. Isolation of CD8+ and CD4+ T cells was performed negatively, whereas enrichment of TEMRA cells was done by FACS. This clonotype appeared a single time.

The sequence came from a human donor with multiple sclerosis. The rearrangement joins TRBV2 to TRBJ1-1, with 8 bases identical to TRBD1. The material sequenced was CD8+ T cells from PBMCs. The CDR3 is CASSERPQGAPYTEAFF. The DNA for the CDR3 is TGTGCCAGCAGTGAAAGGCCTCAGGGGGCTCCATACACTGAAGCTTTCTTT.